Listed here are 14 T cell receptor beta chains from one sample, sequenced in a study of T cells in Graves' hyperthyroidism and ophthalmopathy. Using RNA transcripts as the source, TCR beta CDR3 regions were amplified. HTBI primers were employed in a first-round RT-PCR of the TCR CDR3. From the multiplex PCR reads, TCRdb called clonotypes with MiXCR, one entry per CDR3 protein. The profile shows under 550,000 distinct CDR3 sequences, approximately 14% of them singletons. Source material: blood. The receptors shown here come from a woman aged 18-30 years with Graves' hyperthyroidism.

The chain uses TRBV18 and TRBJ2-1, with TRBD1 matching over 11 bases. The V gene end was trimmed by 4 bases and the J gene end by 7 bases; junction bases not matched to a gene: 6. Looked up from germline, CDR1 is KGHSH and CDR2 is LQKENI. The CDR3 has 15 residues. For the CDR3, the DNA is TGTGCCAGCTCACGAGGGACAGGGGGTTCTAATGAGCAGTTCTTC. Translation: CASSRGTGGSNEQFF.

CDR3 nucleotides: TGCAGCGTCGGGACGACTAGCTCCTACAATGAGCAGTTCTTC. This sequence encodes CSVGTTSSYNEQFF. The V and J genes are TRBV29-1 and TRBJ2-1; D might be TRBD2 (6 bases). Germline CDR1 SQVTM, CDR2 ANQGSEA. This CDR3 has 14 residues. Trimming shortened V by 6 bases and J by 0 bases, and 12 bases separated the two germline ends.

This clonotype was picked up many times. The J gene is TRBJ1-6, the V gene TRBV3-1; unclear D gene. Germline V CDR1 and CDR2: LGHDT, YNNKEL (reference sequence). The CDR3 is 13 residues long. The ends were cut back, 0 bases at V and 14 bases at J, with 11 bases in the middle. CDR3: CASSQEIRGSLHF. For the CDR3, the DNA is TGTGCCAGCAGCCAAGAAATTCGGGGATCCCTCCACTTT.

The chain carries TRBV7-9 and TRBJ2-7, with D perhaps matching TRBD1 or TRBD2 (5 bases each). The J call may be in error: the DNA end matches TRBJ2-1 better. The V gene's germline CDR1 is SEHNR and CDR2 FQNEAQ (reference sequence). This CDR3 contains 14 residues. CDR3 sequence reads: CASSKGPQTYEQFF. CDR3 DNA: TGTGCCAGCAGCAAGGGACCGCAGACCTACGAGCAGTTCTTC.

In the case of this clonotype: The junction differs from germline at one of its ends, possibly a read error. CDR3 loop: CASSKGTGRTGELFF. CDR3 sequence (DNA): TGCGCCAGCAGCAAGGGGACAGGGCGAACCGGGGAGCTGTTTTTT. This chain links TRBV5-5 with TRBJ2-2, with 9 nucleotides matching TRBD1. This CDR3 is 15 amino acids long. Germline assignment: CDR1 SGHKS and CDR2 YYEKEE (reference sequence).

The table lists this clonotype with many counts. This rearrangement joins TRBV2 to TRBJ1-2; D remains ambiguous. The CDR3 runs 17 residues. Trimming removed 0 bases at V and 1 base at J, with 15 bases between. Germline values: CDR1 SNHLY, CDR2 FYNNEI. This chain's CDR3 is CASSEAGPGSLNYGYTF. The CDR3 nucleotides are TGTGCCAGCAGTGAAGCCGGACCCGGCAGCCTTAACTATGGCTACACCTTC.

Only a few counts were recorded for this clonotype. This chain joins TRBV7-8 and TRBJ1-2, with D unresolved. This CDR3 has 14 amino acids. CDR1 and CDR2 from the germline V gene are SGHVS and FQNEAQ. Between the trimmed V and J ends, which lost 5 bases and 4 bases, there was a span of 14 bases. The CDR3 spells CASSPTIEFYGYTF. CDR3 sequence (DNA): TGTGCCAGCAGCCCTACGATAGAGTTCTATGGCTACACCTTC. The full variable domain, with the rest looked up from reference TRBV7-8 and TRBJ1-2, is GAGVSQSPRYKVAKRGQDVALRCDPISGHVSLFWYQQALGQGPEFLTYFQNEAQLDKSGLPSDRFFAERPEGSVSTLKIQRTQQEDSAVYLCASSPTIEFYGYTFGSGTRLTVV.

This clonotype was detected many times. This chain uses TRBV27 with TRBJ1-2, with 7 bases lining up with TRBD1. Germline assignment: CDR1 MNHEY and CDR2 SMNVEV (reference sequence). V dropped 6 bases and J dropped 8; count of bases not matched to a gene: 18. The CDR3 covers 16 residues. The CDR3 DNA is TGTGCCAGCAGCCCACTACCCGGGAAAGGGGGCGGAGGCTACACCTTC. Residues: CASSPLPGKGGGGYTF.

This rearrangement joins TRBV28 to TRBJ1-5; D gene unclear. The CDR3 covers 12 residues. Germline assignment: CDR1 MDHEN and CDR2 SYDVKM. V dropped 6 bases and J dropped 6 bases, with 9 bases sitting between them. The CDR3: CASRQEFQPQHF. CDR3 nucleotides: TGTGCCAGCAGACAAGAGTTTCAGCCCCAGCATTTT. Complete variable domain (other parts from reference TRBV28 and TRBJ1-5): DVKVTQSSRYLVKRTGEKVFLECVQDMDHENMFWYRQDPGLGLRLIYFSYDVKMKEKGDIPEGYSVSREKKERFSLILESASTNQTSMYLCASRQEFQPQHFGDGTRLSIL.

This clonotype came up many times. V gene TRBV25-1 combines with J gene TRBJ1-5, with 7 bases matching TRBD1. The CDR3 is 14 amino acids. Germline V gene lookup returns CDR1 MGHDK and CDR2 SYGVNS. With V trimmed by 2 bases and J by 6 bases, 4 bases remained unmatched. The CDR3 region is CASSEEGAGQPQHF. The CDR3 nucleotides are TGTGCCAGCAGTGAAGAGGGGGCTGGTCAGCCCCAGCATTTT. Looking up the rest from reference TRBV25-1 and TRBJ1-5 gives the full variable domain: EADIYQTPRYLVIGTGKKITLECSQTMGHDKMYWYQQDPGMELHLIHYSYGVNSTEKGDLSSESTVSRIRTEHFPLTLESARPSHTSQYLCASSEEGAGQPQHFGDGTRLSIL.

This clonotype was found many times. The gene calls are TRBV11-2 and TRBJ2-2; TRBD1 matches at 8 bases. The trim removed 5 bases at V and 4 bases at J, leaving 6 bases unmatched. Germline V gives CDR1 SGHAT, CDR2 FQNNGV. The CDR3 loop spans 15 amino acids. The CDR3 nucleotides read TGTGCCAGCAGCCGCCGGGACAGGATCACCGGGGAGCTGTTTTTT. This codes for CASSRRDRITGELFF.

This clonotype was recorded many times. The rearrangement uses TRBV6-1 and TRBJ2-7, with 7 bases that match TRBD1. Germline loops: CDR1 MNHNS, CDR2 SASEGT. The CDR3 is 15 residues long. The ends lost 6 bases at V and 3 bases at J; junction bases unmatched: 11. The CDR3 loop is CASRKTGVKYYEQYF. DNA of the CDR3: TGTGCCAGCAGAAAAACAGGGGTAAAATACTACGAGCAGTACTTC.

This clonotype was seen many times. J is TRBJ1-4 and V is TRBV12-3 or TRBV12-4, with D perhaps TRBD1 (5 bases). Trimming pared 2 bases from V and 2 bases from J, leaving 12 bases between. The CDR3 runs 16 residues. The CDR3 loop is CASSLSGVSTNEKLFF. The CDR3 coding sequence is TGTGCCAGCAGTTTATCGGGGGTATCGACTAATGAAAAACTGTTTTTT.

This clonotype was detected ten times or more. CDR3 sequence: CASGNPGDTQYF. The CDR3 bases are TGTGCTAGTGGTAACCCGGGAGATACGCAGTATTTT. This chain uses TRBV12-5 with TRBJ2-3; no reliable D call. The germline CDR1 and CDR2 sequences are LGHNT and FRNRAP. Deletions cut 5 bases from V and 5 bases from J, with 8 bases between. CDR3 length: 12 amino acids.